This T cell receptor (beta chain) was recorded in a study of T cell changes during pregnancy in multiple sclerosis. TCRdb keeps only in-frame clones here, not all; method: immunoSEQ multiplex PCR. The sample includes about 45,000 clones, 75% to 95% of them seen just once. Trimming cost V 1 base and J 2 bases, with 8 bases left between them. Germline V gives CDR1 SGHTA, CDR2 FQGNSA. This CDR3 comprises 14 residues. The chain links TRBV7-2 to TRBJ1-2; possible D gene TRBD1, 5 bases. The origin of this receptor is a female donor with multiple sclerosis, enrolled in a pregnancy study. Sample: CD8+ T cells from peripheral blood mononuclear cells, taken in the second trimester of pregnancy. The CDR3 bases are TGTGCCAGCAGCTTAGAGACAGAGAACTATGGCTACACCTTC. This sequence encodes CASSLETENYGYTF.